Shown below are 12 T cell receptor beta chains from a single sample sequenced in a study of blood T cell repertoires in COVID-19. Generated by immunoSEQ multiplex PCR, the TCRdb table keeps only in-frame clones and is missing some. This table has around 70,000 clones, 85% to 95% appearing once. Sequencing was carried out using peripheral blood. These receptors originate from a woman aged 55-69 years with active COVID-19.

This chain joins TRBV7-8 and TRBJ2-1, with 12 positions matching TRBD2. The CDR3 covers 17 residues. The trim removed 5 bases at V and 9 bases at J, leaving 14 bases unmatched. CDR1 is SGHVS and CDR2 is FQNEAQ in the germline V gene. DNA of the CDR3: TGTGCCAGCAGCCTCACGGCGACTAGCGGGAGAGGCGGTGAGCAGTTCTTC. Translating gives CASSLTATSGRGGEQFF.

Regarding this clone: Other DNA sequences in the sample encode the same CDR3. This chain connects TRBV15 to TRBJ1-5, with a possible D match to TRBD1 (5 bases). This CDR3 is 17 amino acids long. The germline V and J ends were trimmed by 0 bases and 2 bases, with 14 bases remaining between them. Germline V lookup: CDR1 LNHNV, CDR2 YYDKDF (reference sequence). This CDR3 reads CATSRDAGGWRNQPQHF. The CDR3 region has the DNA TGTGCCACCAGCAGAGATGCGGGGGGTTGGCGCAATCAGCCCCAGCATTTT. Full variable domain (missing parts from reference TRBV15 and TRBJ1-5): DAMVIQNPRYQVTQFGKPVTLSCSQTLNHNVMYWYQQKSSQAPKLLFHYYDKDFNNEADTPDNFQSRRPNTSFCFLDIRSPGLGDTAMYLCATSRDAGGWRNQPQHFGDGTRLSIL.

J is TRBJ2-5 and V is TRBV6-1; D gene unclear. The V and J ends lost 0 bases and 5 bases respectively, with 16 bases between them. The length of the CDR3 is 16 residues. Germline lookup yields CDR1 MNHNS and CDR2 SASEGT. CDR3 loop: CASSEASYSAGETQYF. The CDR3 nucleotides are TGTGCCAGCAGTGAAGCATCGTATTCAGCCGGGGAGACCCAGTACTTC.

V gene TRBV9 combines with J gene TRBJ1-3; 10 nucleotides line up with TRBD1. The junction had 4 bases not matched to a gene; V was cut back by 2 bases and J by 2 bases. The germline V gene encodes CDR1 SGDLS and CDR2 YYNGEE. The CDR3 spans 16 residues. CDR3 in DNA: TGTGCCAGCAGCGTTGGACAGGGGGAACCTGGAAACACCATATATTTT. This gives the protein CASSVGQGEPGNTIYF. Looking up the rest from reference TRBV9 and TRBJ1-3 gives the full variable domain: DSGVTQTPKHLITATGQRVTLRCSPRSGDLSVYWYQQSLDQGLQFLIQYYNGEERAKGNILERFSAQQFPDLHSELNLSSLELGDSALYFCASSVGQGEPGNTIYFGEGSWLTVV.

The chain is built from TRBV7-9 and TRBJ2-1; TRBD2 agrees at 12 bases. V was clipped by 6 bases and J by 8 bases; unmatched bases: 17. The CDR3 consists of 18 residues. CDR1 and CDR2 (germline): SEHNR, FQNEAQ (reference sequence). The CDR3, as DNA: TGTGCCAGCAGGCGGTGGGCTAGCGGGAGGGCCGGTCGCGATGAGCAGTTCTTC. Its protein product is CASRRWASGRAGRDEQFF.

The V and J genes are TRBV18 and TRBJ2-2; D remains unclear. From germline, CDR1 is KGHSH and CDR2 LQKENI. The CDR3 has 15 amino acids. V gave up 2 bases and J gave up 1 base, with 8 bases separating them. The CDR3 loop is CASSPKRQNTGELFF. As DNA, the CDR3 is TGTGCCAGCTCACCAAAGAGACAGAACACCGGGGAGCTGTTTTTT.

The chain uses TRBV28 and TRBJ1-4; 10 bases are a match to TRBD1. Germline CDR1 MDHEN, CDR2 SYDVKM. CDR3 size: 14 residues. J lost 8 bases, V lost 6 bases, and 6 bases had no gene match. The CDR3 protein is CASSWTGGREKLFF. CDR3 in DNA: TGTGCCAGCAGCTGGACAGGGGGTAGAGAAAAACTGTTTTTT.

The chain is built from TRBV18 and TRBJ1-4; perhaps TRBD1 as D (6 bases). Germline CDR1 is KGHSH and CDR2 is LQKENI. With 3 bases removed from V and 8 bases from J, the gap between germline ends came to 13 bases. The CDR3 is 14 amino acids. CDR3 coding DNA: TGTGCCAGCTCACCTAGGGGGTCGCGAGAAAAACTGTTTTTT. Protein sequence: CASSPRGSREKLFF. The full variable domain, completed using reference TRBV18 and TRBJ1-4, is NAGVMQNPRHLVRRRGQEARLRCSPMKGHSHVYWYRQLPEEGLKFMVYLQKENIIDESGMPKERFSAEFPKEGPSILRIQQVVRGDSAAYFCASSPRGSREKLFFGSGTQLSVL.

The V call is TRBV5-4, the J call TRBJ1-6, with TRBD1 matching over 9 bases. Germline V gives CDR1 SGHNT, CDR2 YYREEE (reference sequence). V was clipped by 2 bases and J by 7 bases; unmatched bases: 7. This CDR3 is built from 16 residues. The CDR3 DNA is TGTGCCAGCAGCTTCGTTTTTGGACAGGGGAATTCACCCCTCCACTTT. Its protein is CASSFVFGQGNSPLHF.

The rearrangement links TRBV7-2 to TRBJ1-1; TRBD1 aligns across 7 bases. CDR1 is SGHTA and CDR2 is FQGNSA in the germline V gene. V trimming: 2 bases; J trimming: 4 bases; junction bases outside the gene matches: 7. There are 15 residues in the CDR3. The CDR3 spells CASSLTTGTGTEAFF. CDR3 DNA: TGTGCCAGCAGCTTAACGACAGGGACGGGCACTGAAGCTTTCTTT. Combining the CDR3 with reference TRBV7-2 and TRBJ1-1 gives the whole variable domain GAGVSQSPSNKVTEKGKDVELRCDPISGHTALYWYRQSLGQGLEFLIYFQGNSAPDKSGLPSDRFSAERTGGSVSTLTIQRTQQEDSAVYLCASSLTTGTGTEAFFGQGTRLTVV.

This chain uses TRBV28 with TRBJ1-1; D is undetermined. The CDR3 runs 12 residues. The germline V gene encodes CDR1 MDHEN and CDR2 SYDVKM. Trimming pared 7 bases from V and 7 bases from J, leaving 13 bases between. CDR3 protein: CASISGPSEAFF. The CDR3 region has the DNA TGTGCCAGCATAAGTGGCCCCAGTGAAGCTTTCTTT.

The genes are TRBV6-6 and TRBJ1-5; tentatively, D is TRBD1 (6 bases). Germline V lookup: CDR1 MNHNY, CDR2 SVGAGI (reference sequence). The ends were cut back, 5 bases at V and 3 bases at J, with 23 bases in the middle. This CDR3 is 18 amino acids long. CDR3 DNA: TGTGCCAGCAGTCCCAGAATCCCGGGTGGGGGACACAATCAGCCCCAGCATTTT. Protein: CASSPRIPGGGHNQPQHF.